The 30 T cell receptor beta chains below come from one sample, sequenced in a study of T-cell reconstitution after alpha-beta-depleted transplantation in children. TCRbeta library construction was performed incorporating unique molecular identifiers. TCRdb redid the calling of the PCR reads with MiXCR, one entry per CDR3 protein. The repertoire has 170,000 or so distinct CDR3 sequences, approximately 6.6% of them found once; the top ten carry 3%. Here the sequenced sample was PBMCs from the stem cell graft donor, taken from the stem cell graft. These receptors all come from a human donor who donated a stem cell graft to a child with Wiskott-Aldrich syndrome.

This clonotype was seen at least ten times. Here the CDR3 reads CASSPATQNTEAFF. CDR3 DNA: TGTGCCAGCTCACCCGCTACTCAGAACACTGAAGCTTTCTTT. V gene TRBV18 combines with J gene TRBJ1-1; D gene ambiguous. Trimming removed 3 bases from V and 1 base from J, with 9 bases in between. Germline V gives CDR1 KGHSH, CDR2 LQKENI. CDR3 length: 14 residues.

This clonotype came up many times. This chain joins TRBV20-1 and TRBJ1-6, with D tentatively TRBD1 (5 bases). Germline V CDR1 and CDR2: DFQATT, SNEGSKA (reference sequence). There are 15 residues in the CDR3. V lost 0 bases and J lost 5, with 11 bases in between. This chain's CDR3 is CSARDPRENNSPLHF. Written as DNA, the CDR3 is TGCAGTGCTAGAGATCCCAGGGAAAATAATTCACCCCTCCACTTT.

This clonotype was recorded at least ten times. The genes are TRBV2 and TRBJ2-2, with 9 bases fitting TRBD2. The V gene end was trimmed by 6 bases and the J gene end by 6 bases; junction bases not matched to a gene: 8. The CDR3 is 15 amino acids. Germline loops: CDR1 SNHLY, CDR2 FYNNEI. The CDR3, as DNA: TGTGCCAGCAGCGGGACTAGCCTTTCTTCCGGGGAGCTGTTTTTT. Its translation: CASSGTSLSSGELFF. The whole variable domain, remainder taken from reference TRBV2 and TRBJ2-2, is EPEVTQTPSHQVTQMGQEVILRCVPISNHLYFYWYRQILGQKVEFLVSFYNNEISEKSEIFDDQFSVERPDGSNFTLKIRSTKLEDSAMYFCASSGTSLSSGELFFGEGSRLTVL.

V is TRBV7-8 and J is TRBJ2-3, with 7 bases aligning to TRBD1. V shed 0 bases, J shed 3 bases, and the junction held 3 bases outside the gene matches. Germline V CDR1 and CDR2: SGHVS, FQNEAQ. The CDR3 extends over 15 amino acids. CDR3: CASSLAEQGTDTQYF. The CDR3 DNA reads as TGTGCCAGCAGCTTAGCGGAACAGGGGACAGATACGCAGTATTTT.

This clonotype was seen many times. CDR3 DNA sequence: TGCAGTGCCGACAGGGAAAACTACGAGCAGTACTTC. Amino acid sequence: CSADRENYEQYF. The V gene is TRBV20-1, the J gene TRBJ2-7; 7 bases line up with TRBD1. The CDR3 is 12 residues long. J was trimmed by 3 bases and V by 6 bases; bases with no gene match: 5. Germline-derived CDR1 and CDR2 are DFQATT and SNEGSKA (reference sequence).

The rearrangement uses TRBV11-2 and TRBJ2-1, with D uncertain. The CDR3 runs 15 residues. Germline V gene data show CDR1 as SGHAT and CDR2 as FQNNGV. The V end was cut by 5 bases, the J end by 8 bases, with 19 bases between. The CDR3, as DNA: TGTGCCAGCAGCCCCCCGGGCCGAAGCCCCTATGAGCAGTTCTTC. It is translated as CASSPPGRSPYEQFF.

This clonotype was recorded many times. This sequence joins TRBV20-1 and TRBJ1-6; 9 positions match TRBD1. Unmatched junction bases numbered 8, after V lost 4 bases and J lost 7 bases. The germline V gene encodes CDR1 DFQATT and CDR2 SNEGSKA (reference sequence). The CDR3 has 15 residues. The CDR3 DNA is TGCAGTGCTAAAAAGTCCGGGACAGGGAATTCACCCCTCCACTTT. It is translated as CSAKKSGTGNSPLHF.

The sample holds many counts of this clonotype. The V and J genes are TRBV29-1 and TRBJ2-7; TRBD2 matches 9 bases. Trimming removed 6 bases from V and 3 bases from J; junction bases left unmatched: 6. The CDR3 sequence is 13 residues long. The germline gives CDR1 SQVTM, CDR2 ANQGSEA. The CDR3 sequence: CSVTGLARYEQYF. CDR3 DNA sequence: TGCAGCGTGACGGGACTAGCACGCTACGAGCAGTACTTC.

In its sample, this clonotype was seen many times. The gene calls are TRBV3-1 and TRBJ2-2; D possibly corresponds to TRBD2 (6 bases). CDR1 and CDR2 (germline): LGHDT, YNNKEL (reference sequence). The germline V and J ends were trimmed by 1 base and 8 bases, with 11 bases remaining between them. The CDR3 length is 14 residues. The CDR3 nucleotides are TGTGCCAGCAGCCAAGCCGGGGGAGGTGGGGAGCTGTTTTTT. Its translation: CASSQAGGGGELFF.

In this sample, this clonotype turned up many times. One junction end does not reproduce the germline sequence, and a read error may be involved. The rearrangement links TRBV3-1 to TRBJ2-1; the match to TRBD2 covers 7 bases. The length of the CDR3 is 19 residues. The germline CDR1 and CDR2 sequences are LGHDT and YNNKEL (reference sequence). In nucleotides, the CDR3 is TGTGCCAGCAACCAAGAAGTAGGTAGCGGGCTAGCAGCCTACAATGAGCAGTTCTTC. Its translation is CASNQEVGSGLAAYNEQFF.

This clonotype showed up many times. The rearrangement joins TRBV10-3 to TRBJ1-5; D not certain. Per germline, CDR1 ENHRY and CDR2 SYGVKD. Trimming pared 3 bases from V and 0 bases from J, leaving 9 bases between. The CDR3 has 15 amino acids. This CDR3 reads CAISETELSNQPQHF. DNA of the CDR3: TGTGCCATCAGTGAAACTGAGCTTAGCAATCAGCCCCAGCATTTT.

This clonotype has ten or more counts. J is TRBJ2-1 and V is TRBV20-1; 13 nucleotides align to TRBD2. J gave up 9 bases and V 0 bases, and 8 bases lay outside the gene matches. CDR3 size: 16 residues. CDR1 and CDR2 from the germline V gene are DFQATT and SNEGSKA (reference sequence). This chain's CDR3 is CSAREGTSGNFREQFF. The CDR3 DNA reads as TGCAGTGCTAGAGAGGGGACTAGCGGGAATTTTCGTGAGCAGTTCTTC.

At least ten counts were recorded for this clonotype. The gene calls are TRBV6-5 and TRBJ2-7; D uncertain. Trimming took 0 bases from V and 0 from J, leaving 9 bases between them. Germline V CDR1 and CDR2: MNHEY, SVGAGI. The CDR3 is made up of 15 amino acids. The CDR3 loop reads CASSYSQTLSYEQYF. In nucleotides, the CDR3 is TGTGCCAGCAGTTACTCCCAGACTCTCTCCTACGAGCAGTACTTC.

This clonotype came up many times. In DNA, the CDR3 is TGCAGCGCCCGAAGGGGTTTCGAGGAGCAGTACTTC. Its translation is CSARRGFEEQYF. The chain joins TRBV29-1 to TRBJ2-7; D possibly corresponds to TRBD1 (5 bases). Germline V lookup: CDR1 SQVTM, CDR2 ANQGSEA. This CDR3 contains 12 residues. V was trimmed by 7 bases and J by 7 bases, leaving 17 bases between them.

This clonotype came up many times. This rearrangement joins TRBV11-2 to TRBJ2-7; unclear D gene. CDR3 size: 14 residues. The germline V gene has CDR1 SGHAT and CDR2 FQNNGV. V was clipped by 4 bases and J by 0 bases, with 10 bases between them. The CDR3 sequence is CASSSNRGSYEQYF. In nucleotides, the CDR3 is TGTGCCAGCAGCTCGAACAGAGGCTCCTACGAGCAGTACTTC.

The V gene is TRBV18, the J gene TRBJ2-7; D perhaps matches TRBD1 (5 bases). Trimming left V 6 bases short and J 5 bases short, with 14 bases between. The CDR3 loop spans 13 amino acids. Germline-derived CDR1 and CDR2 are KGHSH and LQKENI. CDR3 DNA sequence: TGTGCCAGCTCTCCCTCAGGGTCCGACGAGCAGTACTTC. It encodes CASSPSGSDEQYF.

This clonotype was counted a few times. The V and J genes are TRBV20-1 and TRBJ1-6; 8 nucleotides agree with TRBD1. Germline V gives CDR1 DFQATT, CDR2 SNEGSKA (reference sequence). The length of the CDR3 is 15 residues. V was clipped by 3 bases and J by 7 bases; unmatched bases: 8. The CDR3 here is CSASASDRGNSPLHF. DNA for the CDR3: TGCAGTGCTAGCGCCTCCGACAGGGGAAATTCACCCCTCCACTTT.

In this sample, this clonotype turned up many times. This sequence joins TRBV20-1 and TRBJ2-5, with 11 positions matching TRBD2. The CDR3 covers 16 residues. Looked up from germline, CDR1 is DFQATT and CDR2 is SNEGSKA (reference sequence). This CDR3 is CSPEWVAGGPDGTQYF. The CDR3, as DNA: TGCAGCCCTGAATGGGTAGCGGGAGGGCCCGACGGGACCCAGTACTTC.

The table lists this clonotype with many counts. This chain joins TRBV15 and TRBJ1-2, with TRBD1 as a possible D gene (5 bases). V was pared by 0 bases and J by 6 bases, with 11 bases between. This CDR3 spans 14 amino acids. CDR1 and CDR2 (germline): LNHNV, YYDKDF (reference sequence). CDR3 in DNA: TGTGCCACCAGCAGAGATTCGGGGGGTAATGGCTACACCTTC. This gives the protein CATSRDSGGNGYTF.

The chain combines TRBV19 with TRBJ2-1; 12 bases agree with TRBD2. The CDR3 is 16 residues long. V shed 5 bases, J shed 12 bases, and the junction held 14 bases outside the gene matches. From germline, CDR1 is LNHDA and CDR2 SQIVND (reference sequence). CDR3 loop: CASSVGGLAGPRWQFF. CDR3 DNA sequence: TGTGCCAGTAGTGTAGGAGGACTAGCGGGGCCGAGGTGGCAGTTCTTC.

This clonotype was recorded many times. J is TRBJ1-2 and V is TRBV7-2, with 8 nucleotides matching TRBD1. Germline trimming cut 5 bases from V and 3 bases from J; bases unmatched to any gene: 8. The V gene's germline CDR1 is SGHTA and CDR2 FQGNSA. This CDR3 has 15 residues. The CDR3 loop reads CASSPRTGKDYGYTF. For the CDR3, the DNA is TGTGCCAGCAGCCCACGGACAGGGAAGGACTATGGCTACACCTTC. The variable domain in full, with the rest retrieved from reference TRBV7-2 and TRBJ1-2, is GAGVSQSPSNKVTEKGKDVELRCDPISGHTALYWYRQSLGQGLEFLIYFQGNSAPDKSGLPSDRFSAERTGGSVSTLTIQRTQQEDSAVYLCASSPRTGKDYGYTFGSGTRLTVV.

A few counts support this clonotype. This chain joins TRBV12-3 or TRBV12-4 and TRBJ2-3; 13 positions agree with TRBD2. CDR3 length: 15 residues. V lost 5 bases to trimming and J lost 4 bases; unmatched junction nucleotides: 3. The CDR3 region is CASSHGLAGADTQYF. The CDR3 DNA sequence: TGTGCCAGCAGTCACGGACTAGCGGGAGCAGATACGCAGTATTTT.

About this clonotype itself: Relative to the germline gene, one junction end is altered; a read error may explain this. The chain recombines TRBV20-1 with TRBJ2-1; D is unresolved. This CDR3 has 14 amino acids. Germline CDR1 and CDR2: DFQATT and SNEGSKA (reference sequence). The CDR3 here is CSVRALTSYNEQFF. DNA for the CDR3: TGCAGTGTTAGAGCATTGACATCCTACAATGAGCAGTTCTTC.

This clonotype was found many times. This chain connects TRBV20-1 to TRBJ1-6, with 10 bases fitting TRBD1. The CDR3 loop spans 14 amino acids. V was pared by 5 bases and J by 10 bases, with 8 bases of the junction left unmatched. Per germline, CDR1 DFQATT and CDR2 SNEGSKA (reference sequence). CDR3 bases: TGCAGTGCTTCACCGGGACAGGGGAACTCACCCCTCCACTTT. Translated: CSASPGQGNSPLHF.

This clonotype was detected ten times or more. The chain carries TRBV20-1 and TRBJ2-2; D remains ambiguous. Trimming shortened V by 4 bases and J by 1 base, and 7 bases separated the two germline ends. The CDR3 contains 13 residues. Germline CDR1 and CDR2: DFQATT and SNEGSKA (reference sequence). CDR3 protein: CSAIFENTGELFF. In DNA form, the CDR3 reads TGCAGTGCTATTTTTGAGAACACCGGGGAGCTGTTTTTT.

The rearrangement uses TRBV15 and TRBJ1-2; 9 bases line up with TRBD1. Per germline, CDR1 LNHNV and CDR2 YYDKDF (reference sequence). The junction had 4 bases not matched to a gene; V was cut back by 5 bases and J by 6 bases. The CDR3 spans 13 residues. CDR3 amino acids: CATSSYRGHGYTF. In DNA form, the CDR3 reads TGTGCCACCAGCTCATACAGGGGGCATGGCTACACCTTC.

This clonotype was recorded many times. The chain employs TRBV9 and TRBJ2-2; D gene uncertain. The germline V gene encodes CDR1 SGDLS and CDR2 YYNGEE. The CDR3 spans 13 residues. V was trimmed by 3 bases and J by 7 bases, leaving 10 bases between them. In nucleotides, the CDR3 is TGTGCCAGCAGCGCCCGTGAATTCGGGGAGCTGTTTTTT. This encodes CASSAREFGELFF.

This clonotype was recorded many times. This chain connects TRBV28 to TRBJ1-5; no definite D call. This CDR3 comprises 12 residues. CDR1 is MDHEN, CDR2 SYDVKM, per germline. V gave up 6 bases and J gave up 3 bases, with 6 bases separating them. This chain's CDR3 is CASSLNNQPQHF. In DNA, the CDR3 is TGTGCCAGCAGCCTTAACAATCAGCCCCAGCATTTT.

Ten or more counts support this clonotype. This chain uses TRBV5-1 with TRBJ2-2, with 7 bases identical to TRBD2. This CDR3 has 15 amino acids. Germline V CDR1 and CDR2: SGHRS, YFSETQ. Germline trimming cut 2 bases from V and 6 bases from J; bases unmatched to any gene: 7. This CDR3 is CASSFLAGVPGELFF. The CDR3 coding sequence is TGCGCCAGCAGCTTCCTTGCGGGAGTCCCCGGGGAGCTGTTTTTT. The whole variable domain, remainder taken from reference TRBV5-1 and TRBJ2-2, is KAGVTQTPRYLIKTRGQQVTLSCSPISGHRSVSWYQQTPGQGLQFLFEYFSETQRNKGNFPGRFSGRQFSNSRSEMNVSTLELGDSALYLCASSFLAGVPGELFFGEGSRLTVL.

This clonotype was observed a few times. The chain links TRBV5-1 to TRBJ1-6; 9 bases align to TRBD1. Germline CDR1 and CDR2: SGHRS and YFSETQ. V dropped 4 bases and J dropped 6; count of bases not matched to a gene: 5. This CDR3 is built from 15 residues. CDR3 sequence reads: CASSRDRASNSPLHF. The CDR3 DNA reads as TGCGCCAGCAGCCGGGACAGGGCAAGTAATTCACCCCTCCACTTT. The full variable domain, in which reference TRBV5-1 and TRBJ1-6 provide the parts outside the CDR3, is KAGVTQTPRYLIKTRGQQVTLSCSPISGHRSVSWYQQTPGQGLQFLFEYFSETQRNKGNFPGRFSGRQFSNSRSEMNVSTLELGDSALYLCASSRDRASNSPLHFGNGTRLTVT.